These 3 T cell receptor beta chains were sequenced from one sample in a study of identical twins. TCRdb independently ran MiXCR on the 5' RACE reads; one entry per CDR3 protein. The repertoire holds some 500,000 distinct CDR3 sequences, with roughly an eighth as singletons. These data also formed part of another study, on yellow fever vaccine responses in identical twins.

What was sequenced was CD4+ T cells sorted from blood. Receptor source: a woman between 18 and 29 years old in good health.

This clonotype has just a few counts. The rearrangement links TRBV5-1 to TRBJ2-7; TRBD2 matches at 14 bases. V was pared by 3 bases and J by 7 bases, with 3 bases of the junction left unmatched. The CDR3 sequence is 14 residues long. CDR1 and CDR2 (germline): SGHRS, YFSETQ. CDR3 DNA sequence: TGCGCCAGCAGCTCGGGACTAGCGGGAGTTGAGCAGTACTTC. The encoded protein is CASSSGLAGVEQYF.

This clonotype was observed a handful of times. This rearrangement joins TRBV11-1 to TRBJ1-5, with a weak D call TRBD1 (6 bases). The germline V and J ends were trimmed by 2 bases and 0 bases, with 20 bases remaining between them. Germline CDR1 reads SGHAT; CDR2 reads FQDESV (reference sequence). The CDR3 contains 19 residues. Written as DNA, the CDR3 is TGTGCCAGCAGCTTAACTCCGGGACACGGGATCTATAGCAATCAGCCCCAGCATTTT. It translates to CASSLTPGHGIYSNQPQHF.

This rearrangement joins TRBV5-1 to TRBJ2-6; no reliable D call. The V and J ends lost 5 bases and 0 bases respectively, with 6 bases between them. The germline V gene has CDR1 SGHRS and CDR2 YFSETQ. CDR3 length: 14 residues. This CDR3 is CASSENSGANVLTF. The CDR3 DNA sequence: TGCGCCAGCAGTGAAAACTCTGGGGCCAACGTCCTGACTTTC.